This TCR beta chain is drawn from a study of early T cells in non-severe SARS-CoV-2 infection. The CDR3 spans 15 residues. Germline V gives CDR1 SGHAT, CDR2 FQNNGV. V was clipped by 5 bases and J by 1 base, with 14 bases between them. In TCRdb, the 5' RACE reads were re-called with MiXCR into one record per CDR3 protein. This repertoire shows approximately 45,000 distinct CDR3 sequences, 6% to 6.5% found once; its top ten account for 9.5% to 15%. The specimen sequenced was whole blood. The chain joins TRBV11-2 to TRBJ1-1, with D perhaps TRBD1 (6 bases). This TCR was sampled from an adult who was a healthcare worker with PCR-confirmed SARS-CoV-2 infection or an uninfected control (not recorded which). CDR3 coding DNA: TGTGCCAGCAGCCGCGAAGGGGGAAAGAACACTGAAGCTTTCTTT. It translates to CASSREGGKNTEAFF.